The source of this T cell receptor beta chain is a study of T cells in Graves' hyperthyroidism and ophthalmopathy. Study-wide results and limits: Model predictions of ophthalmopathy came a median around 6.5 months before onset. Most clonotypes that expanded in the thyroid above 0.001 also showed up in blood.

The source material, RNA transcripts, was used to amplify TCR beta CDR3 regions. HTBI primers were used for first-round RT-PCR of the TCR CDR3. TCRdb ran MiXCR on the multiplex PCR reads and lists one entry per CDR3 protein. The table has fewer than 550,000 distinct CDR3 sequences, approximately 25% seen once; the top ten hold 11%. The germline gives CDR1 SGHRS, CDR2 YFSETQ. This CDR3 region has 15 residues. This clonotype was seen more than once but under ten times. Its target is unknown. The junction does not match germline at one end; this may be a read error. The chain couples TRBV5-1 to TRBJ2-2; D remains unclear. This sequence originates from a woman aged 25 to 45 with Graves' ophthalmopathy. Input material: blood. Here the CDR3 DNA reads TGCGCCAGCAGCTTGAACGGCCGGAACGCCGGGGAGCTGTTTTTT. Residues: CASSLNGRNAGELFF.